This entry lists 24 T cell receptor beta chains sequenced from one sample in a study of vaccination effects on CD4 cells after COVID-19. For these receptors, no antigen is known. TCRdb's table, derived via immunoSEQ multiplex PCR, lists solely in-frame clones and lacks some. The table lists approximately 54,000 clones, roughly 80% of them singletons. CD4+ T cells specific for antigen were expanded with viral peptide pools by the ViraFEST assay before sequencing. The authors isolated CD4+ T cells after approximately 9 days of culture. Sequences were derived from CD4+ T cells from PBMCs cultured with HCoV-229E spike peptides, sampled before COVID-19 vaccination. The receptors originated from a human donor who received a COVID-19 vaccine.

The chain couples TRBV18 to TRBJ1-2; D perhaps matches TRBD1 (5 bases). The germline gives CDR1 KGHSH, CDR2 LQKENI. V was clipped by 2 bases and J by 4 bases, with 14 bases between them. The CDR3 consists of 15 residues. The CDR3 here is CASSPRPREPYGYTF. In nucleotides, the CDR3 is TGTGCCAGCTCACCAAGGCCCAGGGAGCCCTATGGCTACACCTTC.

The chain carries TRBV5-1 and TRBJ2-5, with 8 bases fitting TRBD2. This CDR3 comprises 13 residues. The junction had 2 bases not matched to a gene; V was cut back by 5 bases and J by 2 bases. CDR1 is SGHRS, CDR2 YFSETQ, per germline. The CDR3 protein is CASSRGGQETQYF. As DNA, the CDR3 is TGCGCCAGCAGTCGGGGGGGGCAAGAGACCCAGTACTTC. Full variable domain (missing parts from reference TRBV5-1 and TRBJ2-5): KAGVTQTPRYLIKTRGQQVTLSCSPISGHRSVSWYQQTPGQGLQFLFEYFSETQRNKGNFPGRFSGRQFSNSRSEMNVSTLELGDSALYLCASSRGGQETQYFGPGTRLLVL.

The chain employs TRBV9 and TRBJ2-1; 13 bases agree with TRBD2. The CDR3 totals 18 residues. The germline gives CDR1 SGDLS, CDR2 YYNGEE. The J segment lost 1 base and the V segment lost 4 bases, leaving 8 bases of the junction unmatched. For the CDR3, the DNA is TGTGCCAGCAGCCCGTGGACTAGCGGGGGTTCTTCCTACAATGAGCAGTTCTTC. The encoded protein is CASSPWTSGGSSYNEQFF.

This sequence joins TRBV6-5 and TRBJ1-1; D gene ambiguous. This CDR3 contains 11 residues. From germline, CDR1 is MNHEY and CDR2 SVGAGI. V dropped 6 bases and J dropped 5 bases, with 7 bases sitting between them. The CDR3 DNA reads TGTGCCAGCAGCGATCGGACTGAAGCTTTCTTT. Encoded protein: CASSDRTEAFF.

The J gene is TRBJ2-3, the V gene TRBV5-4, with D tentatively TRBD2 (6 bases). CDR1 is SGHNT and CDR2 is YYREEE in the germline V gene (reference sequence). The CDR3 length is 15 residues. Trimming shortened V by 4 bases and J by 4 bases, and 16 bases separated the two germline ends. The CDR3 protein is CASSVPGTSADTQYF. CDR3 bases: TGTGCCAGCAGCGTTCCCGGGACTTCAGCAGATACGCAGTATTTT.

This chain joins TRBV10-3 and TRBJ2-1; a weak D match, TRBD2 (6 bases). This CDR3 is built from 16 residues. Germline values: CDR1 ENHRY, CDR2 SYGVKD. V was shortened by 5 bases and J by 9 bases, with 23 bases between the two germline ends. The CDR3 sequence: CAISRPDGRTGGEQFF. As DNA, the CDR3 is TGTGCCATCAGTCGACCTGACGGAAGGACCGGGGGTGAGCAGTTCTTC.

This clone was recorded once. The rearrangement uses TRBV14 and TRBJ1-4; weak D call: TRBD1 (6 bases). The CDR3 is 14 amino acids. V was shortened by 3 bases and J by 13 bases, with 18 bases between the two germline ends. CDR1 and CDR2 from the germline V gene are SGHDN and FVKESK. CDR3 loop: CASSQTGGRKRLFF. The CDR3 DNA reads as TGTGCCAGCAGCCAGACGGGGGGCAGGAAAAGACTGTTTTTT.

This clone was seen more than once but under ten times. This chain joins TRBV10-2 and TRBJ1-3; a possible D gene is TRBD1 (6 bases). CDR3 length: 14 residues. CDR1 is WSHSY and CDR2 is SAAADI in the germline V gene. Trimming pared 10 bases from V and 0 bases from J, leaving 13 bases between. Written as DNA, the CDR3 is TGCGCCACGCAACAGGGAAACTCTGGAAACACCATATATTTT. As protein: CATQQGNSGNTIYF.

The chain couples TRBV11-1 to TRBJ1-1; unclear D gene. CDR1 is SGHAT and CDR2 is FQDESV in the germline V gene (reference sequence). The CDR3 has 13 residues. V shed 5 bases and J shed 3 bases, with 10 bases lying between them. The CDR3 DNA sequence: TGTGCCAGCAGCACCGACGGTTACACTGAAGCTTTCTTT. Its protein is CASSTDGYTEAFF.

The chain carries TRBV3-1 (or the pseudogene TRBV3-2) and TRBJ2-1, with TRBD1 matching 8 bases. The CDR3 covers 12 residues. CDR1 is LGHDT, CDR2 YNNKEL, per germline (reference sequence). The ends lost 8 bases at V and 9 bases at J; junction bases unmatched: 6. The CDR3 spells CASSQGAGEQFF. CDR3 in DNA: TGTGCCAGCTCGCAGGGGGCGGGTGAGCAGTTCTTC.

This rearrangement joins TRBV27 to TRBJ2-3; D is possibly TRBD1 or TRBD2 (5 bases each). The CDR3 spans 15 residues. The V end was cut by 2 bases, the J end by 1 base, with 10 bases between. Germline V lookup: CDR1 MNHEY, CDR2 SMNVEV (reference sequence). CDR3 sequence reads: CASSLAGTGTDTQYF. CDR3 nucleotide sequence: TGTGCCAGCAGTTTAGCTGGGACGGGCACAGATACGCAGTATTTT.

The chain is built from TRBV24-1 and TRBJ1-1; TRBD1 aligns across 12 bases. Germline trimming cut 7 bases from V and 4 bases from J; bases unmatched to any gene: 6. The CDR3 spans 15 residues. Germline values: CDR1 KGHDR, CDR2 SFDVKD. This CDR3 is CATRPGQGATTEAFF. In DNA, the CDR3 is TGTGCCACCAGACCGGGACAGGGGGCAACCACTGAAGCTTTCTTT.

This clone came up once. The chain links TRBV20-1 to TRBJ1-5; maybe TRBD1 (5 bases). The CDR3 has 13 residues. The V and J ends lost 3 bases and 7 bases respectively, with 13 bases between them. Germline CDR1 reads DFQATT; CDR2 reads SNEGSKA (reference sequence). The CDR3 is CSASAGVYQPQHF. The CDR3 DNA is TGCAGTGCTAGTGCGGGGGTTTACCAGCCCCAGCATTTT.

The CDR3 spells CASSSAWMGPGDTEAFF. In DNA form, the CDR3 reads TGTGCCAGCAGCTCAGCTTGGATGGGGCCAGGGGACACTGAAGCTTTCTTT. The genes are TRBV5-4 and TRBJ1-1; maybe TRBD1 (6 bases). The CDR3 spans 17 residues. The germline gives CDR1 SGHNT, CDR2 YYREEE (reference sequence). With 3 bases removed from V and 3 bases from J, the gap between germline ends came to 21 bases.

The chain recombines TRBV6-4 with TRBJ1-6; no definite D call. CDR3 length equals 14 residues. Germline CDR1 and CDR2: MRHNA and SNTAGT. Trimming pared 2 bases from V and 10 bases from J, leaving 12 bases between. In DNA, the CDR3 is TGTGCCAGCAGTGACGAGGAGACGGGCTCACCCCTCCACTTT. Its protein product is CASSDEETGSPLHF.

The chain's CDR3 is CASSHGQEIGTQYF. The CDR3 bases are TGCGCCAGCAGCCACGGACAGGAGATAGGGACCCAGTACTTC. V is TRBV5-1 and J is TRBJ2-5, with 7 bases that match TRBD1. Germline trimming cut 4 bases from V and 7 bases from J; bases unmatched to any gene: 10. Germline V gene data show CDR1 as SGHRS and CDR2 as YFSETQ. This CDR3 is built from 14 residues.

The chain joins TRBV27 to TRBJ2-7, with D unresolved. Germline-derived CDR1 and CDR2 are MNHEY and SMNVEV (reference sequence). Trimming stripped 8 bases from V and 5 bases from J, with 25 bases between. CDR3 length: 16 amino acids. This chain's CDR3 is CASDRAVPPTDNEQYV. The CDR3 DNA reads TGTGCCAGCGATCGGGCCGTTCCCCCGACTGATAACGAGCAGTACGTC.

The CDR3 protein is CASSRGSGLDEQYV. The CDR3 DNA follows: TGTGCCAGCAGCCGCGGCTCAGGTTTGGACGAGCAGTACGTC. The chain is built from TRBV6-5 and TRBJ2-7; D unresolved. Germline V gives CDR1 MNHEY, CDR2 SVGAGI. The ends were cut back, 6 bases at V and 5 bases at J, with 17 bases in the middle. CDR3 size: 14 residues.

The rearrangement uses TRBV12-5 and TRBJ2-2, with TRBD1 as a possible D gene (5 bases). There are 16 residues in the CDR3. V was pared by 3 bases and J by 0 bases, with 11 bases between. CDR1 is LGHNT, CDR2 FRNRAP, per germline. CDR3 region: CASGFSRAANTGELFF. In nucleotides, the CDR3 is TGTGCTAGTGGTTTCAGCAGGGCGGCGAACACCGGGGAGCTGTTTTTT. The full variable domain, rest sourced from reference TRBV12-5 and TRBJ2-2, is DARVTQTPRHKVTEMGQEVTMRCQPILGHNTVFWYRQTMMQGLELLAYFRNRAPLDDSGMPKDRFSAEMPDATLATLKIQPSEPRDSAVYFCASGFSRAANTGELFFGEGSRLTVL.

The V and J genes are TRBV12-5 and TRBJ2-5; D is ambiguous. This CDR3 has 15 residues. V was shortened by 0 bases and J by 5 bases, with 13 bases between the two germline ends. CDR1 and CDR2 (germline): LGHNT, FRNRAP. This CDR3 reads CASGLVGSNGETQYF. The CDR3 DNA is TGTGCTAGTGGTTTGGTCGGGTCAAACGGGGAGACCCAGTACTTC.

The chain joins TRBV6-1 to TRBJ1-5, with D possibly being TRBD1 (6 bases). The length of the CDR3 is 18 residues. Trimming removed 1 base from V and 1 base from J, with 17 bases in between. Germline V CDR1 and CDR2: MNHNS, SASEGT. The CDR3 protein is CASSEDLTGRGSNQPQHF. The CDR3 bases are TGTGCCAGCAGTGAAGATCTTACAGGGCGAGGAAGCAATCAGCCCCAGCATTTT.

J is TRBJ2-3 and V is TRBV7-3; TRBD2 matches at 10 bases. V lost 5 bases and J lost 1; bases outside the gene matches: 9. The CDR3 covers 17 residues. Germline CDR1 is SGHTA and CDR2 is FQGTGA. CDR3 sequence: CASSPGGLAGGTDTQYF. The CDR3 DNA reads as TGTGCCAGCAGCCCAGGTGGGCTAGCGGGGGGCACAGATACGCAGTATTTT. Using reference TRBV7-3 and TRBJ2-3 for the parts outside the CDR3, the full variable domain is GAGVSQTPSNKVTEKGKYVELRCDPISGHTALYWYRQSLGQGPEFLIYFQGTGAADDSGLPNDRFFAVRPEGSVSTLKIQRTERGDSAVYLCASSPGGLAGGTDTQYFGPGTRLTVL.

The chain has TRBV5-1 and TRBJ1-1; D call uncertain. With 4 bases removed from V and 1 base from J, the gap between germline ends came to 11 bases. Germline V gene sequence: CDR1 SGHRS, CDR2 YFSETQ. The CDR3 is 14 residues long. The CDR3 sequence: CASSTTAGNTEAFF. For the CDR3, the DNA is TGCGCCAGCAGCACAACTGCAGGGAACACTGAAGCTTTCTTT.

DNA of the CDR3: TGCGCCAGCAGCATATTAGCGGGGTCCCCAGACAATGAGCAGTTCTTC. It translates to CASSILAGSPDNEQFF. The chain joins TRBV5-1 to TRBJ2-1; 8 bases fit TRBD2. The germline CDR1 and CDR2 sequences are SGHRS and YFSETQ. CDR3 size: 16 residues. V was pared by 4 bases and J by 5 bases, with 11 bases of the junction left unmatched.